These 8 T cell receptor beta chains came from one sample sequenced in a study of T cells in Graves' hyperthyroidism and ophthalmopathy. RNA transcripts were the template for amplifying TCR beta CDR3 regions. TCR CDR3 underwent first-round RT-PCR with the HTBI primer set. Via MiXCR, TCRdb re-called the multiplex PCR reads, giving one row per CDR3 protein. The sample includes hundreds of thousands of distinct CDR3 sequences, 20% to 30% of them seen just once. Sequenced sample: blood. These receptor sequences come from a middle-aged man with Graves' hyperthyroidism.

The rearrangement links TRBV6-5 to TRBJ2-4; the D gene is possibly TRBD1 (6 bases). The CDR3 is 17 amino acids. Germline V gene sequence: CDR1 MNHEY, CDR2 SVGAGI. The V end was cut by 4 bases, the J end by 3 bases, with 19 bases between. CDR3 sequence: CASSSSGWGHDKNIQYF. The CDR3 DNA sequence: TGTGCCAGCAGTTCCTCCGGCTGGGGGCATGACAAAAACATTCAGTACTTC.

This clonotype was counted between two and nine times. V is TRBV6-5 and J is TRBJ1-3, with D possibly being TRBD1 (5 bases). V was cut by 2 bases and J by 4 bases, with 9 bases left in between. The V gene's germline CDR1 is MNHEY and CDR2 SVGAGI. This CDR3 spans 14 amino acids. CDR3 bases: TGTGCCAGCAGTTACATTCAGGGAGGAAACACCATATATTTT. Translated, it gives CASSYIQGGNTIYF.

This clonotype was counted many times. This CDR3 reads CASSKPTGGAEQYF. The CDR3 coding sequence is TGTGCCAGCAGTAAGCCGACAGGGGGCGCCGAGCAGTACTTC. The rearrangement links TRBV6-1 to TRBJ2-7, with TRBD1 matching 10 bases. There are 14 residues in the CDR3. CDR1 MNHNS and CDR2 SASEGT come from the germline V gene. The junction had 7 bases not matched to a gene; V was cut back by 5 bases and J by 6 bases.

This clonotype was detected only a few times. The chain uses TRBV5-1 and TRBJ2-1; D is perhaps TRBD2 (5 bases). The CDR3 consists of 13 residues. Germline assignment: CDR1 SGHRS and CDR2 YFSETQ. V was trimmed by 2 bases and J by 6 bases, leaving 9 bases between them. The DNA for the CDR3 is TGCGCCAGCAGCTTCGAGGGATTCAATGAGCAGTTCTTC. Translated: CASSFEGFNEQFF.

There are many counts of this clonotype. CDR3 in amino acids: CASSVSGNEQFF. The CDR3 DNA follows: TGTGCCAGCAGTGTTAGCGGCAATGAGCAGTTCTTC. The chain recombines TRBV2 with TRBJ2-1; D perhaps matches TRBD2 (6 bases). V lost 4 bases to trimming and J lost 6 bases, with 7 bases between them. Germline V gene lookup returns CDR1 SNHLY and CDR2 FYNNEI. This CDR3 is built from 12 residues.

The rearrangement uses TRBV3-1 and TRBJ2-2, with 13 positions matching TRBD2. Germline V gene lookup returns CDR1 LGHDT and CDR2 YNNKEL (reference sequence). The ends lost 4 bases at V and 5 bases at J; junction bases unmatched: 10. This CDR3 is built from 18 residues. For the CDR3, the DNA is TGTGCCAGCAGCCCCTCTAGACTAGCGGGAGGTCGAACCGGGGAGCTGTTTTTT. Protein sequence: CASSPSRLAGGRTGELFF.

The CDR3 spells CASGPGTGAYEQYF. CDR3 bases: TGTGCCAGTGGACCCGGGACAGGAGCCTACGAGCAGTACTTC. The chain employs TRBV19 and TRBJ2-7; 8 positions match TRBD1. This CDR3 is 14 amino acids long. V was clipped by 8 bases and J by 2 bases; unmatched bases: 8. CDR1 is LNHDA and CDR2 is SQIVND in the germline V gene (reference sequence).

This rearrangement joins TRBV12-3 or TRBV12-4 to TRBJ2-7; D is possibly TRBD1 (5 bases). The CDR3 has 14 amino acids. Deletions cut 2 bases from V and 3 bases from J, with 11 bases between. CDR3 bases: TGTGCCAGCAGTTTACGGCAGGGATTCTACGAGCAGTACTTC. Translation gives CASSLRQGFYEQYF.